This TCR beta chain was captured in a study of cytomegalovirus exposure and HLA in healthy donors. This CDR3 is built from 16 residues. Germline-derived CDR1 and CDR2 are MGHRA and YSYEKL. V was clipped by 4 bases and J by 4 bases, with 19 bases between them. Primers for the PCR totalled 60 Vbeta and 13 Jbeta. The method was immunoSEQ multiplex PCR; TCRdb's version includes in-frame clones alone and lacks a portion of them. Found here are 100,000 or so clones, around 72% of them singletons; the top ten hold roughly an eighth. Only one count was recorded for this clone. Material for sequencing was PBMCs. The TCR sequence derives from a male donor in good health and CMV-seropositive. The chain combines TRBV4-1 with TRBJ1-2; maybe TRBD1 (5 bases). As DNA, the CDR3 is TGCGCCAGCAGCCCCCAGTGGGTAAGGCAGGGCTATGGCTACACCTTC. This sequence encodes CASSPQWVRQGYGYTF.